The 29 T cell receptor beta chains listed next were all sequenced from one sample in a study of metastatic and nonmetastatic thyroid tumors. Each patient went into thyroid surgery without having received any treatment. TCRdb re-clonotyped the PCR reads via MiXCR. Here the sample spans tens of thousands of clones, 17% being singletons. Input material: tumor tissue. The receptors originated from a female donor with papillary thyroid cancer or a benign thyroid nodule (not recorded which). Some clones in this sample may be carry-over from other donors' samples.

This clone was observed many times. The same CDR3 can be traced to other DNA sequences in this sample. This chain uses TRBV7-9 with TRBJ2-1; no clear D. Germline V gene sequence: CDR1 SEHNR, CDR2 FQNEAQ (reference sequence). This CDR3 has 12 amino acids. V was pared by 3 bases and J by 4 bases, with 4 bases between. The CDR3 nucleotides are TGTGCCAGCAGCTTGGGGTACAATGAGCAGTTCTTC. Amino acid sequence: CASSLGYNEQFF.

The V gene is TRBV28, the J gene TRBJ1-5, with D unclear. V was shortened by 7 bases and J by 6 bases, with 10 bases between the two germline ends. CDR3 size: 12 residues. Germline V CDR1 and CDR2: MDHEN, SYDVKM. DNA of the CDR3: TGTGCCAGCACAGTGGAGGTTCAGCCCCAGCATTTT. Residues: CASTVEVQPQHF.

For this clone: A read error may explain this, as a much larger clone is one base away. V and J are TRBV28 and TRBJ2-7; unclear D gene. Germline V gene data show CDR1 as MDHEN and CDR2 as SYDVKM. The CDR3 is 14 amino acids. V lost 8 bases and J lost 2, with 16 bases in between. CDR3 nucleotides: TGTGCCAGCGCCTTAAGTGTAACACCCTACGAGCAGTACTTC. This gives the protein CASALSVTPYEQYF.

Worth noting for this clone: This sample also contains other DNA sequences that code for the same CDR3. V usage is TRBV20-1 and J usage is TRBJ2-3, with D possibly being TRBD2 (7 bases). The CDR3 covers 18 residues. CDR1 DFQATT and CDR2 SNEGSKA come from the germline V gene (reference sequence). With 0 bases removed from V and 1 base from J, the gap between germline ends came to 20 bases. This CDR3 is CSARDPPSGGGGTDTQYF. In DNA, the CDR3 is TGCAGTGCTAGAGACCCCCCTAGCGGAGGGGGGGGCACAGATACGCAGTATTTT.

This clone was found many times. The rearrangement links TRBV5-1 to TRBJ2-7; 11 nucleotides agree with TRBD2. V trimming: 5 bases; J trimming: 2 bases; junction bases outside the gene matches: 3. The CDR3 has 14 amino acids. Germline CDR1 and CDR2: SGHRS and YFSETQ. CDR3 bases: TGCGCCAGCAGGTTGACTAGCGGGACCTACGAGCAGTACTTC. Translated, it gives CASRLTSGTYEQYF.

By frequency in the sample, this clone is medium-sized. This rearrangement joins TRBV20-1 to TRBJ2-7; 12 bases are shared with TRBD2. In germline, CDR1 is DFQATT, CDR2 SNEGSKA (reference sequence). The CDR3 loop spans 15 amino acids. The V and J ends lost 6 bases and 4 bases, in that order; junction bases with no gene match: 10. DNA of the CDR3: TGCAGTGCCCAACTAGCGGGAGGCACCCAATACGAGCAGTACTTC. Translating it yields CSAQLAGGTQYEQYF.

A few counts support this clone. At one end the junction does not follow the germline gene, possibly because of a read error. The V and J genes are TRBV28 and TRBJ2-3, with 11 nucleotides matching TRBD1. The germline CDR1 and CDR2 sequences are MDHEN and SYDVKM. The CDR3 sequence is 15 residues long. The CDR3 DNA reads TGTGCCAGCATCCGGACAGGGGGCGCGGGAGATACTCAGTATTTT. This gives the protein CASIRTGGAGDTQYF.

In this sample, this clone turned up many times. The chain recombines TRBV20-1 with TRBJ2-1; D uncertain. With 1 base removed from V and 5 bases from J, the gap between germline ends came to 9 bases. Germline-derived CDR1 and CDR2 are DFQATT and SNEGSKA (reference sequence). The length of the CDR3 is 13 residues. The CDR3 protein is CSARAPFDNEQFF. The CDR3 coding sequence is TGCAGTGCTAGAGCCCCGTTCGACAATGAGCAGTTCTTC.

This clone came up many times. V and J are TRBV29-1 and TRBJ2-1; tentative D call: TRBD1 (5 bases). The CDR3 loop spans 11 amino acids. The V and J ends lost 4 bases and 4 bases respectively, with 5 bases between them. The germline V gene encodes CDR1 SQVTM and CDR2 ANQGSEA. The CDR3 DNA sequence: TGCAGCGTTGGACAGTACAATGAGCAGTTCTTC. This translates into CSVGQYNEQFF.

The genes are TRBV7-3 and TRBJ2-6; unclear D gene. Germline CDR1 reads SGHTA; CDR2 reads FQGTGA. The V end was cut by 1 base, the J end by 0 bases, with 7 bases between. This CDR3 spans 16 amino acids. In DNA, the CDR3 is TGTGCCAGCAGCTTAAATGGTTTCTCTGGGGCCAACGTCCTGACTTTC. Protein sequence: CASSLNGFSGANVLTF.

This clone has at least ten counts. V usage is TRBV20-1 and J usage is TRBJ2-7, with TRBD2 identical over 11 bases. V was clipped by 5 bases and J by 0 bases; unmatched bases: 6. Germline values: CDR1 DFQATT, CDR2 SNEGSKA (reference sequence). The CDR3 extends over 15 amino acids. CDR3 protein: CSASSSGRPSYEQYF. The CDR3 DNA sequence: TGCAGTGCTTCTTCTAGCGGGAGGCCCTCCTACGAGCAGTACTTC.

This clone was recorded at least ten times. This rearrangement joins TRBV29-1 to TRBJ2-5; 13 positions agree with TRBD2. The germline gives CDR1 SQVTM, CDR2 ANQGSEA. Trimming removed 8 bases from V and 2 bases from J; junction bases left unmatched: 5. The CDR3 runs to 14 residues. The CDR3 spells CSTPGLAGQETQYF. The DNA for the CDR3 is TGCAGCACCCCGGGACTAGCGGGACAAGAGACCCAGTACTTC.

The rearrangement links TRBV20-1 to TRBJ1-5, with a possible D match to TRBD1 (6 bases). The CDR3 consists of 16 residues. Deletions cut 3 bases from V and 4 bases from J, with 19 bases between. Germline CDR1 is DFQATT and CDR2 is SNEGSKA (reference sequence). The CDR3 DNA reads TGCAGTGCTAGCGGGGGCGGGACGGTTTATAATCAGCCCCAGCATTTT. It specifies CSASGGGTVYNQPQHF.

About this clone itself: Given a much more abundant clone one base away, this may be a read error. Other DNA sequences in this specimen translate into the identical CDR3. The chain uses TRBV10-3 and TRBJ1-1; 8 positions agree with TRBD1. Germline V gene sequence: CDR1 ENHRY, CDR2 SYGVKD. J gave up 6 bases and V 8 bases, and 11 bases lay outside the gene matches. CDR3 size: 14 residues. CDR3 residues: CAIHDGTGRSEAFF. The CDR3 nucleotides read TGTGCCATCCATGACGGGACAGGTCGGTCTGAAGCTTTCTTT.

This clone was recorded at least ten times. The chain joins TRBV27 to TRBJ2-7; D gene unclear. The CDR3 extends over 11 amino acids. Trimming removed 6 bases from V and 6 bases from J, with 9 bases in between. Germline assignment: CDR1 MNHEY and CDR2 SMNVEV (reference sequence). The CDR3 sequence is CASRDGFEQYF. The CDR3 DNA is TGTGCCAGCAGGGACGGCTTCGAGCAGTACTTC.

This clone came up many times. The chain is built from TRBV6-1 and TRBJ2-2; D possibly matches TRBD1 or TRBD2 (5 bases each). Deletions cut 6 bases from V and 2 bases from J, with 10 bases between. Germline loops: CDR1 MNHNS, CDR2 SASEGT. The CDR3 extends over 14 amino acids. DNA of the CDR3: TGTGCCAGCAGGCACGGGGCTAACACCGGGGAGCTGTTTTTT. Translation gives CASRHGANTGELFF.

On this clone itself: This clone may be a read error of a much larger clone one base away. The genes are TRBV5-4 and TRBJ1-1; 11 nucleotides agree with TRBD1. Germline CDR1 reads SGHNT; CDR2 reads YYREEE (reference sequence). This CDR3 is built from 15 residues. Germline trimming cut 5 bases from V and 5 bases from J; bases unmatched to any gene: 8. CDR3 in DNA: TGTGCCAGCAGAGGGACAGGGGGGGTACAGACTGAAGCTTTCTTT. This encodes CASRGTGGVQTEAFF.

The table lists this clone with many counts. The same CDR3 can be traced to other DNA sequences in this sample. The chain employs TRBV20-1 and TRBJ1-1; D perhaps matches TRBD1 (5 bases). Trimming took off 3 bases at V and 1 base at J, with 15 bases between the two ends. CDR1 and CDR2 (germline): DFQATT, SNEGSKA (reference sequence). This CDR3 is 15 amino acids long. The CDR3 nucleotides read TGCAGTGCTAGTGGGGCCCTTCAAGGGAACACTGAAGCTTTCTTT. It encodes CSASGALQGNTEAFF.

This clone was counted many times. The chain is built from TRBV7-9 and TRBJ2-1; 16 positions agree with TRBD2. The CDR3 is made up of 15 amino acids. With 5 bases clipped from V and 16 bases from J, the junction kept 11 bases outside the gene matches. Germline V CDR1 and CDR2: SEHNR, FQNEAQ (reference sequence). The CDR3 loop is CASSLGLAGGEGAFF. The CDR3 region has the DNA TGTGCCAGCAGCCTGGGACTAGCGGGAGGGGAGGGCGCTTTCTTC. Combining the CDR3 with reference TRBV7-9 and TRBJ2-1 gives the whole variable domain DTGVSQNPRHKITKRGQNVTFRCDPISEHNRLYWYRQTLGQGPEFLTYFQNEAQLEKSRLLSDRFSAERPKGSFSTLEIQRTEQGDSAMYLCASSLGLAGGEGAFFGPGTRLTVL.

This clone was detected ten times or more. The genes are TRBV6-1 and TRBJ1-1; D unclear. The CDR3 runs 12 residues. V was pared by 6 bases and J by 1 base, with 6 bases between. Germline CDR1 MNHNS, CDR2 SASEGT. In DNA form, the CDR3 reads TGTGCCAGCAGGAGACAGAACACTGAAGCTTTCTTT. It codes for CASRRQNTEAFF.

This clone was observed at least ten times. DNA for the CDR3: TGTGCCAGCAGCCAAGGGGTCGGGAGTAGTTATGGTGAGCAGTTCTTC. Translation gives CASSQGVGSSYGEQFF. The rearrangement uses TRBV4-2 and TRBJ2-1, with a possible D match to TRBD2 (6 bases). Germline V gives CDR1 LGHNA, CDR2 YNFKEQ. Trimming cost V 1 base and J 9 bases, with 19 bases left between them. CDR3 length equals 16 residues.

This clone was detected many times. The chain is built from TRBV19 and TRBJ1-1, with 9 bases fitting TRBD1. The junction had 4 bases not matched to a gene; V was cut back by 3 bases and J by 5 bases. Germline CDR1 LNHDA, CDR2 SQIVND (reference sequence). The CDR3 has 14 amino acids. CDR3 sequence reads: CASSIGTGSTEAFF. In DNA form, the CDR3 reads TGTGCCAGTAGTATCGGGACAGGGAGTACTGAAGCTTTCTTT.

This clone came up many times. The V and J genes are TRBV10-2 and TRBJ2-7; no definite D call. V was clipped by 7 bases and J by 5 bases, with 9 bases between them. CDR1 is WSHSY, CDR2 SAAADI, per germline. The CDR3 is made up of 11 amino acids. The CDR3 DNA sequence: TGCGCCAGCATGGGTTACGACGAGCAGTACTTC. This codes for CASMGYDEQYF.

This chain connects TRBV5-6 to TRBJ2-4; D could derive from TRBD1 or TRBD2 (6 bases each). V lost 2 bases, J lost 6 bases, and 12 bases lay in between. Germline-derived CDR1 and CDR2 are SGHDT and YYEEEE. There are 14 residues in the CDR3. The CDR3 loop reads CASSFEGGVNIQYF. The CDR3 nucleotides read TGTGCCAGCAGCTTCGAGGGGGGAGTAAACATTCAGTACTTC.

This clone has at least ten counts. The chain combines TRBV9 with TRBJ2-6; the D is unclear. The CDR3 sequence is 13 residues long. Germline V gene sequence: CDR1 SGDLS, CDR2 YYNGEE. Trimming took off 3 bases at V and 2 bases at J, with 3 bases between the two ends. The CDR3 loop is CASSATGANVLTF. CDR3 coding DNA: TGTGCCAGCAGCGCTACTGGGGCCAACGTCCTGACTTTC.

This clone was found many times. Other DNA sequences in this sample translate to the same CDR3. This chain connects TRBV14 to TRBJ2-7; 7 bases are a match to TRBD2. The germline V gene encodes CDR1 SGHDN and CDR2 FVKESK. With V trimmed by 4 bases and J by 1 base, 7 bases remained unmatched. The CDR3 covers 15 residues. CDR3 sequence reads: CASSPRPGGSYEQYF. In nucleotides, the CDR3 is TGTGCCAGCAGCCCACGGCCCGGGGGGTCCTACGAGCAGTACTTC.

CDR3 sequence: CASSLGTGGFGYTF. CDR3 nucleotide sequence: TGTGCCAGCAGCTTAGGGACAGGGGGCTTTGGCTACACCTTC. The gene calls are TRBV7-3 and TRBJ1-2; 12 nucleotides agree with TRBD1. CDR3 length: 14 amino acids. Germline V CDR1 and CDR2: SGHTA, FQGTGA. V was pared by 2 bases and J by 7 bases, with 2 bases of the junction left unmatched.

This clone was seen many times. The chain couples TRBV19 to TRBJ1-1; no clear D. This CDR3 spans 16 amino acids. Germline CDR1 is LNHDA and CDR2 is SQIVND (reference sequence). Between the trimmed V and J ends, which lost 3 bases and 4 bases, there was a span of 18 bases. The CDR3 sequence is CASSIPHGLYTTEAFF. CDR3 nucleotide sequence: TGTGCCAGTAGTATTCCTCACGGGCTTTATACCACTGAAGCTTTCTTT.

This chain uses TRBV2 with TRBJ2-7, with a possible D match to TRBD2 (5 bases). V lost 7 bases, J lost 4 bases, and 17 bases lay in between. Germline-derived CDR1 and CDR2 are SNHLY and FYNNEI. The length of the CDR3 is 14 residues. CDR3 protein: CASTGSDLKYEQYF. CDR3 coding DNA: TGTGCCAGCACGGGTAGCGATCTGAAGTACGAGCAGTACTTC. The full variable domain, with the rest looked up from reference TRBV2 and TRBJ2-7, is EPEVTQTPSHQVTQMGQEVILRCVPISNHLYFYWYRQILGQKVEFLVSFYNNEISEKSEIFDDQFSVERPDGSNFTLKIRSTKLEDSAMYFCASTGSDLKYEQYFGPGTRLTVT.